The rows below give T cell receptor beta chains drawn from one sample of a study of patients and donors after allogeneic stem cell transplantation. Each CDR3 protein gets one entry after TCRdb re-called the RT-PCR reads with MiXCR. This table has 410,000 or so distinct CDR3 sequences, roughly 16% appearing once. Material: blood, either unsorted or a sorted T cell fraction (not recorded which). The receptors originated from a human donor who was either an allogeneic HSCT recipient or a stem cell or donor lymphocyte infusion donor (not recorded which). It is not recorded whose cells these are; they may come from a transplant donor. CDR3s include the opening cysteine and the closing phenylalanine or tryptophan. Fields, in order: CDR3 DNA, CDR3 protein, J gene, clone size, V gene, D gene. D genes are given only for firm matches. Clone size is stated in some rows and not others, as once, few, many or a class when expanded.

CDR3nt: TGCGCCAGCAGCTTGGAACTCGGTTCACCCCTCCACTTT
CDR3aa: CASSLELGSPLHF
j_gene: TRBJ1-6
abundance: NA
v_gene: TRBV5-1
d_gene: NA

CDR3nt: TGCAGCGTTGAGGGAGGAGTAGGGATCTCCTACGAGCAGTACTTC
CDR3aa: CSVEGGVGISYEQYF
j_gene: TRBJ2-7
abundance: few
v_gene: TRBV29-1
d_gene: NA

CDR3nt: TGTGCCAGCAGTGAGCTAGCGAGCGCCTACAATGAGCAGTTCTTC
CDR3aa: CASSELASAYNEQFF
j_gene: TRBJ2-1
abundance: NA
v_gene: TRBV25-1
d_gene: NA

CDR3nt: TGTGCCAGCAGCTCGGGGGGATACTCTGGGGCCAACGTCCTGACTTTC
CDR3aa: CASSSGGYSGANVLTF
j_gene: TRBJ2-6
abundance: few
v_gene: TRBV12-3/TRBV12-4
d_gene: TRBD2

CDR3nt: TGTGCCAGCAGCCAGACAGGCGGGACAGCCTACGAGCAGTACTTC
CDR3aa: CASSQTGGTAYEQYF
j_gene: TRBJ2-7
abundance: few
v_gene: TRBV3-1
d_gene: NA

CDR3nt: TGTGCCAGCAGCTCCAGACTGGCTGGTGAGCAGTTCTTC
CDR3aa: CASSSRLAGEQFF
j_gene: TRBJ2-1
abundance: NA
v_gene: TRBV3-1
d_gene: NA

CDR3nt: TGTGCCAGCTCACCCTCGACAGGAGGCTATGGCTACACCTTC
CDR3aa: CASSPSTGGYGYTF
j_gene: TRBJ1-2
abundance: NA
v_gene: TRBV18
d_gene: NA

CDR3nt: TGTGCCAGCAGTTACTCCCCACTGCGTAGGGCCACTGAAGCTTTCTTT
CDR3aa: CASSYSPLRRATEAFF
j_gene: TRBJ1-1
abundance: NA
v_gene: TRBV6-5
d_gene: NA

CDR3nt: TGCGCCAGCAGAACCCCGGGAACAGAAAACACCGGGGAGCTGTTTTTT
CDR3aa: CASRTPGTENTGELFF
j_gene: TRBJ2-2
abundance: NA
v_gene: TRBV5-1
d_gene: NA

CDR3nt: TGCAGTGCTAGCCCCCAAAAGACCCAGTACTTC
CDR3aa: CSASPQKTQYF
j_gene: TRBJ2-5
abundance: NA
v_gene: TRBV20-1
d_gene: NA

CDR3nt: TGTGCCAGCAGCTCCCCGGGACAGGGGGAAGCTGAGCAGTTCTTC
CDR3aa: CASSSPGQGEAEQFF
j_gene: TRBJ2-1
abundance: NA
v_gene: TRBV5-6
d_gene: TRBD1

CDR3nt: TGTGCCAGCAGGAGGACCGGTGCAGATACGCAGTATTTT
CDR3aa: CASRRTGADTQYF
j_gene: TRBJ2-3
abundance: NA
v_gene: TRBV12-3/TRBV12-4
d_gene: NA

CDR3nt: TGTGCCATGAAGGGGGGTGGCTACACCTTC
CDR3aa: CAMKGGGYTF
j_gene: TRBJ1-2
abundance: few
v_gene: TRBV2
d_gene: NA

CDR3nt: TGTGCCAGCAGCTTAGCGCCACGGGGTCTTTCTGAAGCTTTCTTT
CDR3aa: CASSLAPRGLSEAFF
j_gene: TRBJ1-1
abundance: few
v_gene: TRBV7-2
d_gene: NA

CDR3nt: TGTGCCAGCAGTTCAACGGGGGTTGGGAGAAACACCGGGGAGCTGTTTTTT
CDR3aa: CASSSTGVGRNTGELFF
j_gene: TRBJ2-2
abundance: NA
v_gene: TRBV6-5
d_gene: NA

CDR3nt: TGTGCCAGCAGCCAAGCTAGTTCCACTAACTATGGCTACACCTTC
CDR3aa: CASSQASSTNYGYTF
j_gene: TRBJ1-2
abundance: many
v_gene: TRBV3-1
d_gene: NA

CDR3nt: TGTGCCAGCAGCCGTACAGGGGATCGGGCGAACACCGGGGAGCTGTTTTTT
CDR3aa: CASSRTGDRANTGELFF
j_gene: TRBJ2-2
abundance: few
v_gene: TRBV5-6
d_gene: TRBD1

CDR3nt: TGTGCCAGCAGTGAACCCGGGGGAGGCACAGATACGCAGTATTTT
CDR3aa: CASSEPGGGTDTQYF
j_gene: TRBJ2-3
abundance: NA
v_gene: TRBV6-1
d_gene: NA

CDR3nt: TGCGCCAGCAGCCAAGAAGGGGGTCGGGGAAACACCATATATTTT
CDR3aa: CASSQEGGRGNTIYF
j_gene: TRBJ1-3
abundance: NA
v_gene: TRBV4-3
d_gene: NA

CDR3nt: TGTGCCAGTAAAGGGAAGGGACTCAATGAGCAGTTCTTC
CDR3aa: CASKGKGLNEQFF
j_gene: TRBJ2-1
abundance: NA
v_gene: TRBV19
d_gene: NA

CDR3nt: TGTGCCACCAGTGATCCAACCGGGACTAACCAAGAGACCCAGTACTTC
CDR3aa: CATSDPTGTNQETQYF
j_gene: TRBJ2-5
abundance: NA
v_gene: TRBV24-1
d_gene: TRBD2

CDR3nt: TGCAGTGCTAGAGATCGTACGAATGAGCAGTTCTTC
CDR3aa: CSARDRTNEQFF
j_gene: TRBJ2-1
abundance: few
v_gene: TRBV20-1
d_gene: NA

CDR3nt: TGTGCCAGCAGTTACGAAGGGTTTCGGGGCTACACCTTC
CDR3aa: CASSYEGFRGYTF
j_gene: TRBJ1-2
abundance: NA
v_gene: TRBV6-2/TRBV6-3
d_gene: NA

CDR3nt: TGCGCCAGCAGCCTGCCGGCTGGGGGGGCCTCGTACGAGCAGTACTTC
CDR3aa: CASSLPAGGASYEQYF
j_gene: TRBJ2-7
abundance: few
v_gene: TRBV5-1
d_gene: NA

CDR3nt: TGTGCCTGGGGAGCGGGGGTCCACAGCACAGATACGCAGTATTTT
CDR3aa: CAWGAGVHSTDTQYF
j_gene: TRBJ2-3
abundance: few
v_gene: TRBV30
d_gene: TRBD2

CDR3nt: TGTGCCAGCTCACGTTCTGGGTCCGACTCTGGAAACACCATATATTTT
CDR3aa: CASSRSGSDSGNTIYF
j_gene: TRBJ1-3
abundance: NA
v_gene: TRBV18
d_gene: NA

CDR3nt: TGTGCCAGCAGCCAAGCGGTTCGGCCGGCGAACACCGGGGAGCTGTTTTTT
CDR3aa: CASSQAVRPANTGELFF
j_gene: TRBJ2-2
abundance: few
v_gene: TRBV7-9
d_gene: NA

CDR3nt: TGTGCCAGCAGTGACGGGGGGGCAGGTTACAATGAGCAGTTCTTC
CDR3aa: CASSDGGAGYNEQFF
j_gene: TRBJ2-1
abundance: few
v_gene: TRBV6-2/TRBV6-3
d_gene: TRBD2

CDR3nt: TGCAGCGTTGCAGGGGATGTCAACTATGGCTACACCTTC
CDR3aa: CSVAGDVNYGYTF
j_gene: TRBJ1-2
abundance: NA
v_gene: TRBV29-1
d_gene: NA

CDR3nt: TGTGCCACTGGCACAAATCAGCCCCAGCATTTT
CDR3aa: CATGTNQPQHF
j_gene: TRBJ1-5
abundance: few
v_gene: TRBV24-1
d_gene: NA

CDR3nt: TGTGCCATCAGGACCGGGACTAGCCAGACGTTAGATACGCAGTATTTT
CDR3aa: CAIRTGTSQTLDTQYF
j_gene: TRBJ2-3
abundance: few
v_gene: TRBV10-3
d_gene: TRBD2

CDR3nt: TGTGCCAGCAGCCAAGTAAGGGATGAAGCTTTCTTT
CDR3aa: CASSQVRDEAFF
j_gene: TRBJ1-1
abundance: NA
v_gene: TRBV3-1
d_gene: NA

CDR3nt: TGTGCCAGCAGCCTCTCGCGACCCACAGATACGCAGTATTTT
CDR3aa: CASSLSRPTDTQYF
j_gene: TRBJ2-3
abundance: NA
v_gene: TRBV3-1
d_gene: NA

CDR3nt: TGTGCCAGCAGCTTAGGAAGGGCCGCGAACACCGGGGAGCTGTTTTTT
CDR3aa: CASSLGRAANTGELFF
j_gene: TRBJ2-2
abundance: NA
v_gene: TRBV11-1
d_gene: NA

CDR3nt: TGCGCCAGCAGCCAAGTGGTGCCAGGGCGAACCGGGGAGCTGTTTTTT
CDR3aa: CASSQVVPGRTGELFF
j_gene: TRBJ2-2
abundance: NA
v_gene: TRBV4-3
d_gene: NA

CDR3nt: TGTGCCAGCAGCTTCACAGAGGGCAGACCCCAAGAGACCCAGTACTTC
CDR3aa: CASSFTEGRPQETQYF
j_gene: TRBJ2-5
abundance: few
v_gene: TRBV6-1
d_gene: NA

CDR3nt: TGTGCCAGCAGCCGACTCGGGACTAGCGGGAGAAGGGGTGAGCAGTTCTTC
CDR3aa: CASSRLGTSGRRGEQFF
j_gene: TRBJ2-1
abundance: few
v_gene: TRBV7-9
d_gene: TRBD2

CDR3nt: TGTGCCAGCAGCAAAGGACGGGGACAGGGGAACTATGGCTACACCTTC
CDR3aa: CASSKGRGQGNYGYTF
j_gene: TRBJ1-2
abundance: NA
v_gene: TRBV21-1
d_gene: NA

CDR3nt: TGTGCCAGCAGTTCTTGGACTAATGAGCAGTTCTTC
CDR3aa: CASSSWTNEQFF
j_gene: TRBJ2-1
abundance: NA
v_gene: TRBV6-5
d_gene: NA

CDR3nt: TGCGCCAGCGTATACGAGCAGTACTTC
CDR3aa: CASVYEQYF
j_gene: TRBJ2-7
abundance: NA
v_gene: TRBV23-1
d_gene: NA

CDR3nt: TGCAGTGTTTCCACGTTCGGGACTAGCGGGTACAATGAGCAGTTCTTC
CDR3aa: CSVSTFGTSGYNEQFF
j_gene: TRBJ2-1
abundance: NA
v_gene: TRBV20-1
d_gene: TRBD2

CDR3nt: TGTGCCAGCAGTTTCCACAGGGGACATAATTCACCCCTCCACTTT
CDR3aa: CASSFHRGHNSPLHF
j_gene: TRBJ1-6
abundance: few
v_gene: TRBV25-1
d_gene: TRBD1

CDR3nt: TGCAGCGTTGTAGGGACAGGAACTCGTGGCTACACCTTC
CDR3aa: CSVVGTGTRGYTF
j_gene: TRBJ1-2
abundance: many
v_gene: TRBV29-1
d_gene: TRBD1

CDR3nt: TGTGCCAGCAGCTTAGACCGAAATTATGAGCAGTTCTTC
CDR3aa: CASSLDRNYEQFF
j_gene: TRBJ2-1
abundance: few
v_gene: TRBV11-2
d_gene: NA

CDR3nt: TGTGCCAGCAGTTACCGGGGGGGCGACTATGGCTACACCTTC
CDR3aa: CASSYRGGDYGYTF
j_gene: TRBJ1-2
abundance: many
v_gene: TRBV6-5
d_gene: NA

CDR3nt: TGTGCCAGCAGCCCAAGTGGGACAGCCGAAAAACTGTTTTTT
CDR3aa: CASSPSGTAEKLFF
j_gene: TRBJ1-4
abundance: few
v_gene: TRBV3-1
d_gene: TRBD1

CDR3nt: TGTGCCAGCAAGGGAGCGGGAGTTGCAGATACGCAGTATTTT
CDR3aa: CASKGAGVADTQYF
j_gene: TRBJ2-3
abundance: NA
v_gene: TRBV28
d_gene: TRBD2

CDR3nt: TGTGCCAGCAGCCGAAGAGTGGAGGCCGGGGAGCTGTTTTTT
CDR3aa: CASSRRVEAGELFF
j_gene: TRBJ2-2
abundance: many
v_gene: TRBV3-1
d_gene: NA

CDR3nt: TGTGCCAGCAGCCTCCCCGACGGGGGGGACTACGAGCAGTACTTC
CDR3aa: CASSLPDGGDYEQYF
j_gene: TRBJ2-7
abundance: few
v_gene: TRBV7-8
d_gene: TRBD2

CDR3nt: TGTGCCAGCAGTTGGGGACACCCCTACGAGCAGTACTTC
CDR3aa: CASSWGHPYEQYF
j_gene: TRBJ2-7
abundance: many
v_gene: TRBV6-5
d_gene: NA

CDR3nt: TGTGCCAGCAGCAGCGGGAGGGGATCCTACGAGCAGTACTTC
CDR3aa: CASSSGRGSYEQYF
j_gene: TRBJ2-7
abundance: NA
v_gene: TRBV19
d_gene: TRBD2